This TCR beta chain was profiled in a study of human T cells and chemical hapten exposure. Time point noted: pre-sensitization, week 0. The treatment was: therapeutic diphenylcyclopropenone sensitization with weekly scalp DPC. Of note for this clonotype: Its antigen remains unknown.

Findings and limits, study-wide: Healthy individuals' immune responses may differ from those of donors, who had alopecia.

In germline, CDR1 is PRHDT, CDR2 FYEKMQ (reference sequence). The CDR3 is 11 residues long. V was cut by 4 bases and J by 5 bases, with 4 bases left in between. The study's library attached unique molecular identifiers to single cDNA molecules. TCRdb reanalysed the RACE reads using MiXCR and keeps one entry per CDR3 protein. The table includes some 250,000 distinct CDR3 sequences, 7.5% to 9% detected once. This TCR derives from a man between 18 and 29 years old with alopecia areata. Some clones in this sample may be carry-over from other donors' samples. This chain uses TRBV13 with TRBJ2-3; D remains ambiguous. The sample was whole blood, taken in connection with sensitization to the hapten diphenylcyclopropenone (DPC). CDR3 DNA: TGTGCCAGCAGCTCGAAAGATACGCAGTATTTT. As protein: CASSSKDTQYF.